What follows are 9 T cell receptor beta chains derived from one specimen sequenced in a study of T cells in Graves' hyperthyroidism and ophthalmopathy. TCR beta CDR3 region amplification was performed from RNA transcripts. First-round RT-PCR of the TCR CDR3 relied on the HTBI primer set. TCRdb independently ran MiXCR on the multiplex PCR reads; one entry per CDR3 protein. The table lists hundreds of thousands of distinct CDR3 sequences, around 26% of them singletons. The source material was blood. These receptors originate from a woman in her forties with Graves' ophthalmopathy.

In DNA, the CDR3 is TGTGCCAGCAGACCAACCCTACTAGCGGGAAGTTACGAGCAGTACTTC. It yields the protein CASRPTLLAGSYEQYF. The rearrangement joins TRBV28 to TRBJ2-7, with TRBD2 identical over 10 bases. V gave up 6 bases and J gave up 4 bases; unmatched junction bases: 12. The CDR3 loop spans 16 amino acids. Germline CDR1 MDHEN, CDR2 SYDVKM.

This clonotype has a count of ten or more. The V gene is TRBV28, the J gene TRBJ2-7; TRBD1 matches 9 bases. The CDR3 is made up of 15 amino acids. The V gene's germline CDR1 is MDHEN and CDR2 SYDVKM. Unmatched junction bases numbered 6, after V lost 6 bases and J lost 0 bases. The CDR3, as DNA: TGTGCCAGCAGCCTCGACAGGGGGAACTCCTACGAGCAGTACTTC. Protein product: CASSLDRGNSYEQYF.

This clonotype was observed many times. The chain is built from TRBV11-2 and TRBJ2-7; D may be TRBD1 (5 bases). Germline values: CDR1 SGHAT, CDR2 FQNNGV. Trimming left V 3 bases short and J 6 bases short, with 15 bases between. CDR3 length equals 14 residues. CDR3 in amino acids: CASSFVKGQGEQYF. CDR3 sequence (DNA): TGTGCCAGCAGCTTTGTTAAGGGTCAGGGCGAGCAGTACTTC. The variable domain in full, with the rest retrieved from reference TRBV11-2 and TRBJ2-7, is EAGVAQSPRYKIIEKRQSVAFWCNPISGHATLYWYQQILGQGPKLLIQFQNNGVVDDSQLPKDRFSAERLKGVDSTLKIQPAKLEDSAVYLCASSFVKGQGEQYFGPGTRLTVT.

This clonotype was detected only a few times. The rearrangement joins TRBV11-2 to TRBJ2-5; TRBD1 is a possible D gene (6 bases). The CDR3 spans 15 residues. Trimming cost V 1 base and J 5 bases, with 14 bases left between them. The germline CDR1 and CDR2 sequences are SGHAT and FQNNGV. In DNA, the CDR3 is TGTGCCAGCAGCTTAGTCGTACAGGGCCTTGAGACCCAGTACTTC. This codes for CASSLVVQGLETQYF.

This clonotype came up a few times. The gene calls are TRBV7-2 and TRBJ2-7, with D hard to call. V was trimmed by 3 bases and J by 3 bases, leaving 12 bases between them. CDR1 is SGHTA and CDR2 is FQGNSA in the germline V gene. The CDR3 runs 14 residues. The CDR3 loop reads CASSFTASSYEQYF. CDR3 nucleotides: TGTGCCAGCAGCTTCACAGCGAGTAGCTACGAGCAGTACTTC.

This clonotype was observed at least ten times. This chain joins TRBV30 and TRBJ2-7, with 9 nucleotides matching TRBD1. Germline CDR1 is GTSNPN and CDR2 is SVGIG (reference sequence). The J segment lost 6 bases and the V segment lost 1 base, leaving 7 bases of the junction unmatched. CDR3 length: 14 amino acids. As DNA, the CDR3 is TGTGCCTGGAGTGGGGGACAGGGATCGGGCGAGCAGTACTTC. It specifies CAWSGGQGSGEQYF.

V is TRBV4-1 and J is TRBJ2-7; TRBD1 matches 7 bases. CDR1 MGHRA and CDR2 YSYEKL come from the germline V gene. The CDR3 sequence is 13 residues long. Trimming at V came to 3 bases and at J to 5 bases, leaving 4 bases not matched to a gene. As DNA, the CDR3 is TGCGCCAGCAGCCACAGACAGGGTGACGAGCAGTACTTC. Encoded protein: CASSHRQGDEQYF.

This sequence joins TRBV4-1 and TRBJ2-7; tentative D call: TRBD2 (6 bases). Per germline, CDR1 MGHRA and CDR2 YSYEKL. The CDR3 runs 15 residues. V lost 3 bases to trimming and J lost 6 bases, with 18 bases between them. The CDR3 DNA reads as TGCGCCAGCAGCCACATGGTGGCGGGAAAGGGCGAGCAGTACTTC. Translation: CASSHMVAGKGEQYF.

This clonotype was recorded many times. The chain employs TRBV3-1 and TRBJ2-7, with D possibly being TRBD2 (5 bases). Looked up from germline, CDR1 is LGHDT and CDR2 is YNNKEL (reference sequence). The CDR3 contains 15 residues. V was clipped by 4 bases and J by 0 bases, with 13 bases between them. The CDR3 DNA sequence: TGTGCCAGCAGCCGCGGACTCCTGAGCTCCTACGAGCAGTACTTC. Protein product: CASSRGLLSSYEQYF.